This T cell receptor beta chain was sequenced in a study of long-term antiretroviral therapy in people with HIV. Study-wide points: CDR3 length ranges were narrower in HIV repertoires than in controls. Increased diversity was seen after ART, yet it remained lower than in transplant donor controls.

At the survey level, the v3.0 immunoSEQ assay was run. The data were produced by immunoSEQ multiplex PCR, yet TCRdb's version contains in-frame clones alone and is incomplete. Here the sample spans 25,000 to 35,000 clones, about 95% being singletons. On this clone itself: Antigen specificity is unknown.

The CDR3 sequence is 13 residues long. The V and J ends lost 7 bases and 7 bases, in that order; junction bases with no gene match: 4. CDR1 and CDR2 from the germline V gene are SNHLY and FYNNEI. No fewer than two post-ART and no fewer than one pre-ART PBMC samples existed for each donor. The chain joins TRBV2 to TRBJ2-1; 10 nucleotides align to TRBD2. Sample: unsorted PBMCs, taken 6.5 to 6.6 years after starting antiretroviral therapy. The sequence was collected from a man aged 25 to 45 with HIV. CDR3 in DNA: TGTGCCAGCACTAGCGGGAGTTCAAATGAGCAGTTCTTC. Amino acid sequence: CASTSGSSNEQFF.